Detailed here is one T cell receptor beta chain. The antigen remains unidentified. These data belong to a study of vaccination and CD4 T cells after COVID-19. Study details: Two Hispanic individuals were among six male and four female convalescent patients.

Sequence data for DNA of cultured CD4+ T cells were generated by the Oncomine TCR Beta short-read assay. In this case, cultured CD4+ T cells provided the extracted genomic DNA. Via MiXCR, TCRdb re-called the PCR reads, giving one row per CDR3 protein. This sample has more than 11,000 distinct CDR3 sequences; less than 35% occur once, and the top ten carry under 20%. Treatment meaning: approximately nine-day PBMC culture with coronavirus spike peptide pools or control peptides (ViraFEST assay). Negative nucleocapsid antibodies before and after vaccination showed no prior SARS-CoV-2 infection in healthy vaccine recipients. The germline V and J ends were trimmed by 5 bases and 2 bases, with 14 bases remaining between them. There are 15 residues in the CDR3. Looked up from germline, CDR1 is SNHLY and CDR2 is FYNNEI. Study observations and caveats: Convalescent patients gained a median approximately 90% of their reactive clones only post-vaccination.

Here the sequenced sample was CD4+ T cells from blood, cultured in vitro, taken before SARS-CoV-2 vaccination. The sequence was collected from a human donor who received a COVID-19 vaccine. The chain carries TRBV2 and TRBJ2-3, with D tentatively TRBD1 (5 bases). The CDR3: CASSRNQGSTDTQYF. The CDR3, as DNA: TGTGCCAGCAGTCGGAATCAGGGATCCACAGATACGCAGTATTTT.